This TCR beta chain was identified during a study of T cell changes during pregnancy in multiple sclerosis. The repertoire was sequenced with immunoSEQ multiplex PCR; TCRdb's copy has only in-frame clones and lacks some. The sample has 40,000 to 60,000 clones, around nine tenths seen once. This CDR3 region has 15 residues. The germline V gene has CDR1 GTSNPN and CDR2 SVGIG (reference sequence). V lost 6 bases and J lost 0; bases outside the gene matches: 9. The TCR comes from a female donor with multiple sclerosis, enrolled in a pregnancy study. The V call is TRBV30, the J call TRBJ2-7, with 9 positions matching TRBD1. The source material was CD4+ T cells from peripheral blood mononuclear cells, sampled before pregnancy. The chain's CDR3 is CACNIRDRASYEQYF. The DNA of the CDR3 is TGTGCCTGTAACATCCGGGACAGGGCCTCCTACGAGCAGTACTTC.